The 19 T cell receptor beta chains presented below share a single source sample, sequenced in a study of blood T cells in healthy people across ages. PCR was performed a second time for about 7 to 12 cycles using a sample-barcoded 5' primer and a J-beta primer mix. MiXCR, applied by TCRdb to the 5' RACE reads, yields one record per CDR3 protein. The table includes over a million distinct CDR3 sequences, over 35% detected once. The sample comprised blood. Receptors originate from a woman in her sixties in good health.

The J gene is TRBJ2-3, the V gene TRBV9; D is possibly TRBD2 (6 bases). The CDR3 length is 15 residues. Trimming cost V 0 bases and J 8 bases, with 16 bases left between them. CDR1 SGDLS and CDR2 YYNGEE come from the germline V gene. The CDR3 nucleotides are TGTGCCAGCAGCGTAGATGGGACTGAAGCAGCTACGCAGTATTTT. It is translated as CASSVDGTEAATQYF.

This chain joins TRBV29-1 and TRBJ1-2; TRBD1 is a possible D gene (5 bases). With 4 bases removed from V and 5 bases from J, the gap between germline ends came to 17 bases. Germline CDR1 SQVTM, CDR2 ANQGSEA. The CDR3 sequence is 14 residues long. CDR3 sequence reads: CSVVGRPTGYGYTF. CDR3 coding DNA: TGCAGCGTTGTGGGACGGCCCACTGGGTATGGCTACACCTTC.

This sequence joins TRBV6-1 and TRBJ2-5, with D maybe TRBD2 (6 bases). Germline CDR1 and CDR2: MNHNS and SASEGT. Trimming cost V 4 bases and J 12 bases, with 15 bases left between them. CDR3 size: 12 residues. The CDR3 sequence is CASSVWDSGKYF. The CDR3 DNA is TGTGCCAGCAGTGTTTGGGACTCTGGAAAGTACTTC.

This clonotype was counted only a few times. The chain carries TRBV20-1 and TRBJ2-1, with 12 nucleotides matching TRBD2. V gave up 5 bases and J gave up 6 bases; unmatched junction bases: 8. Germline lookup yields CDR1 DFQATT and CDR2 SNEGSKA (reference sequence). CDR3 size: 15 residues. CDR3 sequence: CSAGASGRAGNEQFF. The CDR3 DNA is TGCAGTGCTGGCGCTAGCGGGAGGGCGGGCAATGAGCAGTTCTTC.

V gene TRBV24-1 combines with J gene TRBJ2-5; 8 bases are a match to TRBD2. V dropped 3 bases and J dropped 2; count of bases not matched to a gene: 4. The CDR3 consists of 15 residues. The germline CDR1 and CDR2 sequences are KGHDR and SFDVKD. DNA of the CDR3: TGTGCCACCAGTGATGGTAGCGGGATACAAGAGACCCAGTACTTC. Its protein is CATSDGSGIQETQYF.

This clonotype occurred a few times. The chain carries TRBV5-5 and TRBJ2-5; D is tentatively TRBD1 or TRBD2 (5 bases each). CDR1 and CDR2 (germline): SGHKS, YYEKEE (reference sequence). CDR3 length equals 13 residues. V lost 6 bases, J lost 1 base, and 10 bases lay in between. The CDR3: CASNYGAQETQYF. CDR3 DNA: TGTGCCAGCAACTACGGGGCCCAAGAGACCCAGTACTTC.

This sequence joins TRBV20-1 and TRBJ2-1; possibly TRBD2 for D (7 bases). This CDR3 region has 14 residues. From germline, CDR1 is DFQATT and CDR2 SNEGSKA (reference sequence). Trimming shortened V by 2 bases and J by 9 bases, and 17 bases separated the two germline ends. This CDR3 reads CSARNREGGGEQFF. CDR3 nucleotide sequence: TGCAGTGCTAGAAACAGGGAGGGCGGTGGTGAGCAGTTCTTC.

The CDR3 DNA reads TGTGCCAGCAGTCCCTTCGGCAATGAGCAGTTCTTC. Encoded protein: CASSPFGNEQFF. V and J are TRBV6-6 and TRBJ2-1; no definite D call. Trimming left V 5 bases short and J 6 bases short, with 8 bases between. The V gene's germline CDR1 is MNHNY and CDR2 SVGAGI (reference sequence). CDR3 size: 12 residues.

CDR3 in DNA: TGTGCCAGCGTCGCCGGGACTAGTTCATACGAGCAGTACTTC. It is translated as CASVAGTSSYEQYF. The chain recombines TRBV5-6 with TRBJ2-7; 8 nucleotides match TRBD2. The germline CDR1 and CDR2 sequences are SGHDT and YYEEEE. V lost 7 bases, J lost 4 bases, and 10 bases stayed unmatched. The CDR3 is 14 residues long. The whole variable domain, filled in from reference TRBV5-6 and TRBJ2-7, reads DAGVTQSPTHLIKTRGQQVTLRCSPKSGHDTVSWYQQALGQGPQFIFQYYEEEERQRGNFPDRFSGHQFPNYSSELNVNALLLGDSALYLCASVAGTSSYEQYFGPGTRLTVT.

The J gene is TRBJ2-1, the V gene TRBV28; 9 positions match TRBD2. Germline CDR1 reads MDHEN; CDR2 reads SYDVKM. The CDR3 has 18 residues. The ends lost 1 base at V and 8 bases at J; junction bases unmatched: 15. CDR3 in amino acids: CASSLFGRVSGSFDEQFF. DNA of the CDR3: TGTGCCAGCAGTTTATTCGGGCGGGTTAGCGGGAGTTTCGATGAGCAGTTCTTC.

This clonotype came up a few times. The V and J genes are TRBV30 and TRBJ2-7; no firm D call. V lost 4 bases and J lost 2, with 9 bases in between. Germline V lookup: CDR1 GTSNPN, CDR2 SVGIG (reference sequence). The CDR3 is made up of 12 amino acids. The CDR3 protein is CAWKTRPYEQYF. CDR3 coding DNA: TGTGCCTGGAAGACCCGACCCTACGAGCAGTACTTC.

This clonotype was seen just once. The chain links TRBV5-4 to TRBJ2-3; D perhaps matches TRBD2 (6 bases). CDR3 length: 14 residues. Germline V lookup: CDR1 SGHNT, CDR2 YYREEE (reference sequence). V was clipped by 3 bases and J by 9 bases, with 17 bases between them. The CDR3 DNA follows: TGTGCCAGCAGCTACGAGACTAGTTCGGGAACGCAGTATTTT. Translation: CASSYETSSGTQYF.

This clonotype showed up just once. This sequence joins TRBV5-1 and TRBJ2-3, with 10 bases matching TRBD1. The CDR3 totals 15 residues. Germline CDR1 reads SGHRS; CDR2 reads YFSETQ. J lost 1 base, V lost 3 bases, and 2 bases had no gene match. In DNA, the CDR3 is TGCGCCAGCAGCTGGACAGGGGGTCGCACAGATACGCAGTATTTT. It yields the protein CASSWTGGRTDTQYF. The full variable domain, in which reference TRBV5-1 and TRBJ2-3 provide the parts outside the CDR3, is KAGVTQTPRYLIKTRGQQVTLSCSPISGHRSVSWYQQTPGQGLQFLFEYFSETQRNKGNFPGRFSGRQFSNSRSEMNVSTLELGDSALYLCASSWTGGRTDTQYFGPGTRLTVL.

This clonotype was seen more than once but under ten times. The CDR3 loop is CASASTGGSSYNEQFF. CDR3 in DNA: TGTGCCAGCGCCTCCACGGGGGGGAGCTCCTACAATGAGCAGTTCTTC. J is TRBJ2-1 and V is TRBV27, with 8 bases identical to TRBD2. Germline assignment: CDR1 MNHEY and CDR2 SMNVEV (reference sequence). This CDR3 spans 16 amino acids. J lost 0 bases, V lost 8 bases, and 9 bases had no gene match.

The chain is built from TRBV3-1 and TRBJ1-5, with D perhaps matching TRBD1 (6 bases). The germline CDR1 and CDR2 sequences are LGHDT and YNNKEL (reference sequence). V was clipped by 4 bases and J by 0 bases, with 13 bases between them. The CDR3 has 16 amino acids. The CDR3 region has the DNA TGTGCCAGCAGCCCTACACAGGGTAATAGCAATCAGCCCCAGCATTTT. Its translation: CASSPTQGNSNQPQHF.

This clonotype was seen a handful of times. The V call is TRBV3-1, the J call TRBJ2-7; D is uncertain. The CDR3 spans 17 residues. Per the germline V gene, CDR1 is LGHDT and CDR2 is YNNKEL (reference sequence). The V and J ends lost 1 base and 4 bases respectively, with 20 bases between them. For the CDR3, the DNA is TGTGCCAGCAGCCAAGGTCGCGTGATCGGAAAGCAGTACGAGCAGTACTTC. Its translation: CASSQGRVIGKQYEQYF.

This sequence joins TRBV6-1 and TRBJ2-1; 8 bases match TRBD2. The CDR3 has 17 residues. V trimming: 5 bases; J trimming: 8 bases; junction bases outside the gene matches: 17. CDR1 MNHNS and CDR2 SASEGT come from the germline V gene. This chain's CDR3 is CASSPRPGTSGRDEQFF. The DNA for the CDR3 is TGTGCCAGCAGTCCTCGCCCCGGGACTAGTGGGAGAGATGAGCAGTTCTTC.

This clonotype was observed a few times. The V call is TRBV27, the J call TRBJ2-5; D may be TRBD1 (6 bases). This CDR3 contains 15 residues. V gave up 4 bases and J gave up 3 bases, with 15 bases separating them. Germline V gene sequence: CDR1 MNHEY, CDR2 SMNVEV (reference sequence). The CDR3 DNA sequence: TGTGCCAGCAGTTCCTATACAGGGTTCGAAGAGACCCAGTACTTC. This gives the protein CASSSYTGFEETQYF.

J is TRBJ2-4 and V is TRBV3-1; TRBD2 aligns across 14 bases. TRBJ2-7 explains the end of the DNA better; the J call may be wrong. The CDR3 contains 18 residues. Germline CDR1 reads LGHDT; CDR2 reads YNNKEL (reference sequence). DNA for the CDR3: TGTGCCAGCAGCCAGTTACCCGGGACTAGCGGGAGTAGCTACGAGCAGTACTTC. As protein: CASSQLPGTSGSSYEQYF.